The following is a TCR beta chain sequence with its context. The antigen remains unidentified. A single record per CDR3 protein comes from TCRdb applying MiXCR to the RT-PCR reads. The table records around 650,000 distinct CDR3 sequences, about a sixth of them present only once. The sample belongs to a study of response to subunit inactivated influenza vaccine. J lost 2 bases, V lost 0 bases, and 6 bases had no gene match. The germline V gene has CDR1 SEHNR and CDR2 FQNEAQ (reference sequence). The CDR3 contains 17 residues. Findings of the study overall: T cells newly recruited by each seasonal influenza vaccination are few, the authors suggested.

V is TRBV7-9 and J is TRBJ2-2, with 7 bases aligning to TRBD1. The sequence derives from a man aged 50 to 59 who received an inactivated influenza vaccine. Specimen: PBMCs from blood, collected 12 days after vaccination. DNA of the CDR3: TGTGCCAGCAGCTTAGCGCTCTACAGGGGAAACACCGGGGAGCTGTTTTTT. This codes for CASSLALYRGNTGELFF.